This TCR beta chain was captured by sequencing in a study of a mutant IDH1 vaccine in newly diagnosed glioma. Study background: Beginning 4-6 weeks after radiotherapy alone, or with temozolomide cycles, vaccination took place. Previous care, which was radiotherapy, temozolomide, or both, most often involved both.

Trimming cost V 6 bases and J 0 bases, with 15 bases left between them. The CDR3 has 16 amino acids. The V gene's germline CDR1 is SNHLY and CDR2 FYNNEI. The assay was immunoSEQ multiplex PCR, and TCRdb's table has in-frame clones only and misses some. The profile covers 37,000 or so clones, with roughly four fifths appearing a single time and roughly 22% taken by the ten largest. For this clone: Its antigen is as yet unknown.

Time point described: week 5, during vaccination. All doses held 300 ug of mutant IDH1 20-mer peptide, with topical imiquimod. The chain is built from TRBV2 and TRBJ1-3; TRBD1 might be the D (6 bases). The clonotype comes from a man between 25 and 39 years old with glioma. The starting material was PBMCs, obtained from a glioma patient whose treatment included an IDH1 peptide vaccine. CDR3 in amino acids: CASSVGQQHSGNTIYF. For the CDR3, the DNA is TGTGCCAGCAGCGTAGGACAGCAACACTCTGGAAACACCATATATTTT.